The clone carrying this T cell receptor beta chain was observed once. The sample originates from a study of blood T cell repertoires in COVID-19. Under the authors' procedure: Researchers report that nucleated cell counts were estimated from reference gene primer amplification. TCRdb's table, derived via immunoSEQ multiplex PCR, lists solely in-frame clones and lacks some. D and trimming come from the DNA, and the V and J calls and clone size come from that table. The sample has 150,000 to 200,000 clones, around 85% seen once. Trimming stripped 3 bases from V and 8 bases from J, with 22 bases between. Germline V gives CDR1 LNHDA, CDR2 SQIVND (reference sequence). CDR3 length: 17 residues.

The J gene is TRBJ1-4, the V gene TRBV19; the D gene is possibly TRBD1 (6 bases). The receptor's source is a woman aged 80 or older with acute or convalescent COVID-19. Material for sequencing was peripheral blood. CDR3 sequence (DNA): TGTGCCAGTAGTATCCCTCCGGGGGGCGGACTTAGCGAAAAACTGTTTTTT. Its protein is CASSIPPGGGLSEKLFF.